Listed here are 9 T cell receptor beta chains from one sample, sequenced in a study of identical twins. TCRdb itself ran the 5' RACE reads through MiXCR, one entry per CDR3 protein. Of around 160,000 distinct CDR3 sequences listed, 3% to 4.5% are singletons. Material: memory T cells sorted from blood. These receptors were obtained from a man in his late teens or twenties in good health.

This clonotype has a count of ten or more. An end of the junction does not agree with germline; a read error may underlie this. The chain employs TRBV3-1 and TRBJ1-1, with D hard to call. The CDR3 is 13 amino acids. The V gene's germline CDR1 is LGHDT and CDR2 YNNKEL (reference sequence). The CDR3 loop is CASSQGVKTEAFF. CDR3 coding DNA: TGTGCCAGCAGCCAAGGGGTGAAAACTGAAGCTTTCTTT.

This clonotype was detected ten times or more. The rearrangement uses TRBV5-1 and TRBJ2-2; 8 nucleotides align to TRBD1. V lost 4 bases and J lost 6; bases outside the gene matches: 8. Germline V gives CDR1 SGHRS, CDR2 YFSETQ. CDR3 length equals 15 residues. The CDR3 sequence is CASSPHGQGPGELFF. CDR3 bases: TGCGCCAGCAGCCCCCACGGACAGGGCCCCGGGGAGCTGTTTTTT.

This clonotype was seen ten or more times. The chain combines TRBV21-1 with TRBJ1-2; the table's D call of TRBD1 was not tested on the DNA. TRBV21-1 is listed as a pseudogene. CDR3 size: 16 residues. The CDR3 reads CASSISYRAVNYGYTF. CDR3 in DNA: TGTGCCAGCAGCATCTCATACAGGGCCGTGAACTATGGCTACACCTTC.

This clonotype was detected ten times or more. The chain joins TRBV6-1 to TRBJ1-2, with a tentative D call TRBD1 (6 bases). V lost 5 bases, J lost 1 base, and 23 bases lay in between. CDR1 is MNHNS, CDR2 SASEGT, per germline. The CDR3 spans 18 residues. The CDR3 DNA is TGTGCCAGCAGTAATTTGATGCTCGGACAGATAAGTAACTATGGCTACACCTTC. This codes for CASSNLMLGQISNYGYTF.

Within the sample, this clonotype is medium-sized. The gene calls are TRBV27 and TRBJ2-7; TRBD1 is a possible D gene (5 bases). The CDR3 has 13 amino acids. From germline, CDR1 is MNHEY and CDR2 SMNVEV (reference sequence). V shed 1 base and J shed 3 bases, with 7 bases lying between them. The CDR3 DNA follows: TGTGCCAGCAGTTTATTAACAGGCTACGAGCAGTACTTC. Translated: CASSLLTGYEQYF.

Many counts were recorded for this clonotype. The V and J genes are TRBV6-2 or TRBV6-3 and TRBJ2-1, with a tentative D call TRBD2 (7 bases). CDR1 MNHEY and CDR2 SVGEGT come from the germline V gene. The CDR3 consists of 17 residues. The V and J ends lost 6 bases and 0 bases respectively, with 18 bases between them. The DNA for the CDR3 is TGTGCCAGCAGCTCTGCGGGGGCAGGGGTCTCCTACAATGAGCAGTTCTTC. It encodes CASSSAGAGVSYNEQFF.

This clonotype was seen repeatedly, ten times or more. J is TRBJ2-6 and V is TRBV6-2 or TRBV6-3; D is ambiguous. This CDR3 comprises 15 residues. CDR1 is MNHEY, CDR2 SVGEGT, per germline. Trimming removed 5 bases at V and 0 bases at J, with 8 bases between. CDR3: CASSGSGSGANVLTF. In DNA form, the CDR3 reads TGTGCCAGCAGTGGTTCAGGCTCTGGGGCCAACGTCCTGACTTTC.

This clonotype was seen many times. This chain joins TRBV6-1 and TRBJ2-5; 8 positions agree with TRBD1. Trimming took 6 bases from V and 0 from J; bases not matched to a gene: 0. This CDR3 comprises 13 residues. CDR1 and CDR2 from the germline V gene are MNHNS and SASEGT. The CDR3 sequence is CASRTGDQETQYF. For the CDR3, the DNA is TGTGCCAGCAGGACAGGGGACCAAGAGACCCAGTACTTC.

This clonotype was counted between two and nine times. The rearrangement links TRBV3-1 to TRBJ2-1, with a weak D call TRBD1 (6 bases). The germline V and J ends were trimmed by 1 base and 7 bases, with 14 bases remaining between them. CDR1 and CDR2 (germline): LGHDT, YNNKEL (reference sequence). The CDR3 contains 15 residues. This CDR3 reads CASSQGPRGINEQFF. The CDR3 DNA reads TGTGCCAGCAGCCAAGGCCCCAGGGGAATAAATGAGCAGTTCTTC.